This record concerns one T cell receptor (beta chain) sequence. The sample originates from a study of shared clonotypes between healthy human individuals. Measured with immunoSEQ multiplex PCR; TCRdb has only the in-frame clones, and not every one. This sample has millions of clones; roughly nine tenths occur once, and the top ten carry 0.14%. Germline assignment: CDR1 SNHLY and CDR2 FYNNEI. The CDR3 consists of 12 residues. The V end was cut by 5 bases, the J end by 5 bases, with 9 bases between. What was sequenced was naive CD4+ T cells sorted from blood. The subset is: CD45RA+ positively selected. The rearrangement links TRBV2 to TRBJ1-1; D may be TRBD1 (5 bases). The source of this sequence is a man younger than 35 in good health. The CDR3 DNA reads TGTGCCAGCAGTACCCAGGGAACTGAAGCTTTCTTT. This translates into CASSTQGTEAFF.